This record covers a single T cell receptor (beta chain). Germline V lookup: CDR1 SGHAT, CDR2 FQNNGV. The CDR3 is 14 amino acids. V dropped 5 bases and J dropped 0 bases, with 10 bases sitting between them. This record comes from a study of CD8 T cells in Susac syndrome. A quantity of about 0.5 to 1 ug RNA underwent reverse transcription using random hexamers. Across 54 Vbeta and 13 Jbeta, TCR beta CDR3 was amplified with immunoSEQ multiplex PCR. TCRdb re-called the immunoSEQ multiplex PCR reads through MiXCR, storing one row per CDR3 protein. The table lists about 300,000 distinct CDR3 sequences, around 85% of them singletons. The study sequenced TCR beta in blood CD8+ and CD4+ T cells. TEMRA cells were enriched by FACS, and CD4+ and CD8+ T cells were negatively isolated.

The TCR originated in a human donor with multiple sclerosis. Sequencing was carried out using CD8+ T cells from PBMCs. V gene TRBV11-2 combines with J gene TRBJ1-1; D gene unclear. The chain's CDR3 is CASSPPNMNTEAFF. The CDR3 region has the DNA TGTGCCAGCAGCCCCCCCAACATGAACACTGAAGCTTTCTTT.